The 13 T cell receptor beta chains in this list originate from one sample, sequenced in a study of T cells and Merkel cell carcinoma outcomes. Measured with immunoSEQ multiplex PCR; TCRdb has only the in-frame clones, and not every one. The data show around 1,900 clones, 92% seen once. The sample consisted of tumor tissue from Merkel cell carcinoma. The receptors shown here come from a human donor with Merkel cell carcinoma.

J is TRBJ2-1 and V is TRBV2; D gene ambiguous. CDR3 length: 12 residues. V lost 7 bases, J lost 6 bases, and 10 bases lay in between. From germline, CDR1 is SNHLY and CDR2 FYNNEI. This CDR3 is CASNIGRNEQFF. CDR3 DNA: TGTGCCAGCAATATCGGACGCAATGAGCAGTTCTTC.

The chain employs TRBV7-2 and TRBJ1-2; tentative D call: TRBD1 (5 bases). Germline assignment: CDR1 SGHTA and CDR2 FQGNSA. The germline V and J ends were trimmed by 3 bases and 3 bases, with 20 bases remaining between them. The CDR3 sequence is 17 residues long. The CDR3 spells CASSFGQGSTLDYGYTF. The DNA for the CDR3 is TGTGCCAGCAGCTTTGGGCAGGGATCGACGTTGGACTATGGCTACACCTTC.

This clone was picked up a small number of times. The V call is TRBV10-3, the J call TRBJ2-5; no clear D gene. Germline V gene sequence: CDR1 ENHRY, CDR2 SYGVKD. Trimming left V 0 bases short and J 1 base short, with 6 bases between. The CDR3 length is 14 residues. The CDR3 loop reads CAISESGSQETQYF. The CDR3, as DNA: TGTGCCATCAGTGAGTCGGGCAGCCAAGAGACCCAGTACTTC.

The chain has TRBV19 and TRBJ1-3, with TRBD1 matching 7 bases. CDR3 length: 16 amino acids. Germline CDR1 is LNHDA and CDR2 is SQIVND (reference sequence). V lost 3 bases and J lost 0; bases outside the gene matches: 5. In DNA, the CDR3 is TGTGCCAGTAGTATTGCGGGACAGAGCTCTGGAAACACCATATATTTT. Protein sequence: CASSIAGQSSGNTIYF.

The rearrangement uses TRBV27 and TRBJ2-7, with TRBD2 as a possible D gene (6 bases). Germline lookup yields CDR1 MNHEY and CDR2 SMNVEV (reference sequence). The CDR3 totals 15 residues. V was shortened by 5 bases and J by 6 bases, with 20 bases between the two germline ends. CDR3 in amino acids: CASSPQRDFSVEQYF. For the CDR3, the DNA is TGTGCCAGCAGTCCTCAACGGGACTTTAGCGTCGAGCAGTACTTC.

The gene calls are TRBV4-3 and TRBJ2-2; 12 nucleotides line up with TRBD2. The V segment lost 0 bases and the J segment 3 bases; nucleotides outside the gene matches: 5. Germline V lookup: CDR1 LGHNA, CDR2 YSLEER. This CDR3 spans 18 amino acids. Here the CDR3 reads CASSQDNLAGGDTGELFF. The CDR3 region has the DNA TGCGCCAGCAGCCAAGATAATCTAGCGGGAGGGGACACCGGGGAGCTGTTTTTT.

The chain is built from TRBV6-1 and TRBJ1-1; D unclear. CDR3 length: 11 residues. With 4 bases removed from V and 4 bases from J, the gap between germline ends came to 4 bases. Germline assignment: CDR1 MNHNS and CDR2 SASEGT. The CDR3 spells CASSAGTEAFF. The CDR3 DNA follows: TGTGCCAGCAGTGCGGGCACTGAAGCTTTCTTT.

This clone was recorded once. The rearrangement uses TRBV28 and TRBJ2-1; perhaps TRBD1 as D (10 bases). CDR1 is MDHEN, CDR2 SYDVKM, per germline. Trimming left V 6 bases short and J 10 bases short, with 28 bases between. The CDR3 runs 17 residues. CDR3 sequence (DNA): TGTGCCAGCAGATGGACAGGGGGGTCTCTAGCGGGATGGGAGCAGTTCTTC. This gives the protein CASRWTGGSLAGWEQFF. Supplemented by reference TRBV28 and TRBJ2-1, the full variable domain reads DVKVTQSSRYLVKRTGEKVFLECVQDMDHENMFWYRQDPGLGLRLIYFSYDVKMKEKGDIPEGYSVSREKKERFSLILESASTNQTSMYLCASRWTGGSLAGWEQFFGPGTRLTVL.

J is TRBJ2-1 and V is TRBV7-2; 11 nucleotides align to TRBD2. J gave up 6 bases and V 2 bases, and 12 bases lay outside the gene matches. The CDR3 runs 18 residues. Germline CDR1 is SGHTA and CDR2 is FQGNSA. Written as DNA, the CDR3 is TGTGCCAGCAGCTTAACCGTCCAGTTAGCGGGAGGGATCAATGAGCAGTTCTTC. Translated, it gives CASSLTVQLAGGINEQFF. Supplemented by reference TRBV7-2 and TRBJ2-1, the full variable domain reads GAGVSQSPSNKVTEKGKDVELRCDPISGHTALYWYRQSLGQGLEFLIYFQGNSAPDKSGLPSDRFSAERTGGSVSTLTIQRTQQEDSAVYLCASSLTVQLAGGINEQFFGPGTRLTVL.

The CDR3 reads CASSINAGSQETQYF. CDR3 nucleotide sequence: TGTGCCAGCAGCATAAACGCCGGGAGCCAAGAGACCCAGTACTTC. This sequence joins TRBV7-3 and TRBJ2-5, with TRBD2 as a possible D gene (6 bases). From germline, CDR1 is SGHTA and CDR2 FQGTGA. Trimming cost V 5 bases and J 1 base, with 14 bases left between them. This CDR3 has 15 amino acids.

The chain employs TRBV7-9 and TRBJ2-7; D remains unclear. The CDR3 has 12 amino acids. Germline loops: CDR1 SEHNR, CDR2 FQNEAQ (reference sequence). The V gene lost 2 bases and the J gene lost 7 bases, with 9 bases spanning the gap. The DNA for the CDR3 is TGTGCCAGCAGCTTAACAAGTGGTGAGCAGTACTTC. This codes for CASSLTSGEQYF.

The V and J genes are TRBV19 and TRBJ1-1; D not resolved. The CDR3 has 13 amino acids. V gave up 5 bases and J gave up 1 base, with 8 bases separating them. The V gene's germline CDR1 is LNHDA and CDR2 SQIVND (reference sequence). CDR3 in DNA: TGTGCCAGTAGTCCGACTCAGAACACTGAAGCTTTCTTT. This codes for CASSPTQNTEAFF.

CDR3 nucleotides: TGTGCCAGCAGGCCAGGGATGAACACTGAAGCTTTCTTT. It yields the protein CASRPGMNTEAFF. The rearrangement uses TRBV6-6 and TRBJ1-1; weak D call: TRBD1 (5 bases). Germline CDR1 MNHNY, CDR2 SVGAGI (reference sequence). Deletions cut 6 bases from V and 0 bases from J, with 8 bases between. This CDR3 is 13 amino acids long.